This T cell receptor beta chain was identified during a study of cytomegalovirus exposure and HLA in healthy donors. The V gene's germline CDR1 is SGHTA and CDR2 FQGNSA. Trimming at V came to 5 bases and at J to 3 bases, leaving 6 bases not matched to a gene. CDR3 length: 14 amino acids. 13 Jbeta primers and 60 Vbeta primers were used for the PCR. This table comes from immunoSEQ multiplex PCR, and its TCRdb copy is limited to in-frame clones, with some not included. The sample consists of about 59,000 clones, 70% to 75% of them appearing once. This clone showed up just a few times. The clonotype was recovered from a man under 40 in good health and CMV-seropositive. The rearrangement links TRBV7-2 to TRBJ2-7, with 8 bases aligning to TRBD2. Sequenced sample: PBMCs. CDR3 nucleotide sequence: TGTGCCAGCAGCCCCATAGCGGGAAACTACGAGCAGTACTTC. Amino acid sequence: CASSPIAGNYEQYF.